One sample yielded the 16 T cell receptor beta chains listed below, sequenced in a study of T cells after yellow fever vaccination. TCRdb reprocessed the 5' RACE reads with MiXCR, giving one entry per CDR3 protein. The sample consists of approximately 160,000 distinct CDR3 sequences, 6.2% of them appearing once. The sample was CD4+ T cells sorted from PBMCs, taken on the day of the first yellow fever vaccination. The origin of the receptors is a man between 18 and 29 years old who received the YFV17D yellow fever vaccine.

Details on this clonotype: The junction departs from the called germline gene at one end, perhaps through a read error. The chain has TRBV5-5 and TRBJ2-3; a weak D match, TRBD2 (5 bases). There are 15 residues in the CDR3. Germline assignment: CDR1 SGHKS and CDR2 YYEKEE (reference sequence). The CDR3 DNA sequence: TGTGCCAGCAGTTTGGAGGCGATTTTGATAGATACGCAGTATTTT. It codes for CASSLEAILIDTQYF. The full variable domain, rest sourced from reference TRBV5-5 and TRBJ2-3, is DAGVTQSPTHLIKTRGQQVTLRCSPISGHKSVSWYQQVLGQGPQFIFQYYEKEERGRGNFPDRFSARQFPNYSSELNVNALLLGDSALYLCASSLEAILIDTQYFGPGTRLTVL.

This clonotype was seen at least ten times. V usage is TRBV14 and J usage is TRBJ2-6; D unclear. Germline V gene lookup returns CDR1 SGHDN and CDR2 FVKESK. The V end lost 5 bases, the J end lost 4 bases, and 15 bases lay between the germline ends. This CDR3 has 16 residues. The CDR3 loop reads CASSSSSRTGANVLTF. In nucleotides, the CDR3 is TGTGCCAGCAGCTCCTCCTCCAGGACGGGGGCCAACGTCCTGACTTTC.

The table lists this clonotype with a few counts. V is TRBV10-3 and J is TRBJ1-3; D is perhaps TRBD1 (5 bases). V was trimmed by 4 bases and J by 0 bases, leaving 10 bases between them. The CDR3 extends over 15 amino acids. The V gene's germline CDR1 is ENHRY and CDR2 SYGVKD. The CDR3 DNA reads TGTGCCATCAGTGGACAGCCTAGCTCTGGAAACACCATATATTTT. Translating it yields CAISGQPSSGNTIYF.

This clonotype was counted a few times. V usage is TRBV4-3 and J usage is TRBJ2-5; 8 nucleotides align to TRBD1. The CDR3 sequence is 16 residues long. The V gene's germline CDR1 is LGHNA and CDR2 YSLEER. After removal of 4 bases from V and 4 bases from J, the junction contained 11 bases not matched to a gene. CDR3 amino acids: CASSPRHAGGRETQYF. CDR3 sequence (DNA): TGCGCCAGCAGCCCGAGACACGCAGGGGGCCGAGAGACCCAGTACTTC.

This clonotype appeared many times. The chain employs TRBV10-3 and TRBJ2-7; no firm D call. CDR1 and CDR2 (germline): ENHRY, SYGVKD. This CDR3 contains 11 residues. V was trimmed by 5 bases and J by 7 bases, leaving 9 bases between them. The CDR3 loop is CAISTLAEQYF. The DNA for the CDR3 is TGTGCCATCAGTACCTTAGCAGAGCAGTACTTC.

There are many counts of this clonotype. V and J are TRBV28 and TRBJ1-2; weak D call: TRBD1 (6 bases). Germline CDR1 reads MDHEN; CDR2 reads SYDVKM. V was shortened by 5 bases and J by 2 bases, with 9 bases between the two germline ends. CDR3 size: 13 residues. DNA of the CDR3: TGTGCCAGCAGTCAAACAGGGAACTATGGCTACACCTTC. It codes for CASSQTGNYGYTF.

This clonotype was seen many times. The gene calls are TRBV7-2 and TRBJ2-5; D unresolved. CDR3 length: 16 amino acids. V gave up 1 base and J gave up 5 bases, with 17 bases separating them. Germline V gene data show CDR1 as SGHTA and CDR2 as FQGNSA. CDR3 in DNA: TGTGCCAGCAGCTTAGGGATTCAGGTTGAGTGGGAGACCCAGTACTTC. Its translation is CASSLGIQVEWETQYF.

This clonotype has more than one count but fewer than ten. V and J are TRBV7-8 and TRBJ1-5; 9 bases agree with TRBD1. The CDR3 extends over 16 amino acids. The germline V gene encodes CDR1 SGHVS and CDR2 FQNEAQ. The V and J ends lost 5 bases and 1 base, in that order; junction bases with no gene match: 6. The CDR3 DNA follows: TGTGCCAGCAGCCCAGACAGGGGGAAGAGCAATCAGCCCCAGCATTTT. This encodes CASSPDRGKSNQPQHF. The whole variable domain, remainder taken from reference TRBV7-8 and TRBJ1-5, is GAGVSQSPRYKVAKRGQDVALRCDPISGHVSLFWYQQALGQGPEFLTYFQNEAQLDKSGLPSDRFFAERPEGSVSTLKIQRTQQEDSAVYLCASSPDRGKSNQPQHFGDGTRLSIL.

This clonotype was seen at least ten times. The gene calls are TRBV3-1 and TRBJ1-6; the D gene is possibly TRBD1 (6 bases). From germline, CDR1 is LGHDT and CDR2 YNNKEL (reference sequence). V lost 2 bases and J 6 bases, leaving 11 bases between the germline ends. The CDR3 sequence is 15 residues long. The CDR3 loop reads CASSQMGARNSPLHF. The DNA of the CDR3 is TGTGCCAGCAGCCAAATGGGGGCCCGTAATTCACCCCTCCACTTT.

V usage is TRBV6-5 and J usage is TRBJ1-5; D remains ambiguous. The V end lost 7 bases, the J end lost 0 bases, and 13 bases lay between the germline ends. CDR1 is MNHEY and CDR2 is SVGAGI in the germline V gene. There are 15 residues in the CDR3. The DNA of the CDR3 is TGTGCCAGCAATCCTACTAGTAATAGCAATCAGCCCCAGCATTTT. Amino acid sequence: CASNPTSNSNQPQHF.

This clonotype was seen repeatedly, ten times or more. This CDR3 reads CSARDRGPTGELFF. CDR3 DNA sequence: TGCAGTGCTAGGGACAGGGGGCCCACCGGGGAGCTGTTTTTT. The V gene is TRBV20-1, the J gene TRBJ2-2; 11 bases align to TRBD1. The J segment lost 4 bases and the V segment lost 3 bases, leaving 1 base of the junction unmatched. This CDR3 region has 14 residues. Germline CDR1 and CDR2: DFQATT and SNEGSKA (reference sequence).

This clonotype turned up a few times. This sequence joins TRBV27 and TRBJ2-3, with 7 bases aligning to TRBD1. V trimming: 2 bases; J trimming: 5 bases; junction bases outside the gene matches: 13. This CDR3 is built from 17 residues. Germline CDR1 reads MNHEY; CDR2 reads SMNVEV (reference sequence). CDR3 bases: TGTGCCAGCAGTTTACGCTACGGGACAGCTTATTTAGATACGCAGTATTTT. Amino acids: CASSLRYGTAYLDTQYF.

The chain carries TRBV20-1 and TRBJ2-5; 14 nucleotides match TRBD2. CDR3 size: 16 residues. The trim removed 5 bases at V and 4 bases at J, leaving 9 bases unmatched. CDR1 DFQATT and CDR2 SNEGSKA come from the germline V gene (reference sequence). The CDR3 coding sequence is TGCAGTGCTGGGCGGACTAGCGGGGGGATCGGAGAGACCCAGTACTTC. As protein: CSAGRTSGGIGETQYF.

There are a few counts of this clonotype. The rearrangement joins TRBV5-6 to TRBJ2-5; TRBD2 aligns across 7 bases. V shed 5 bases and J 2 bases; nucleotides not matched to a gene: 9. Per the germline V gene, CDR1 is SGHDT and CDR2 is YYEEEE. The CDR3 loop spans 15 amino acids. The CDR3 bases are TGTGCCAGCAGATCCGGGACTAATGCGCAAGAGACCCAGTACTTC. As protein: CASRSGTNAQETQYF.

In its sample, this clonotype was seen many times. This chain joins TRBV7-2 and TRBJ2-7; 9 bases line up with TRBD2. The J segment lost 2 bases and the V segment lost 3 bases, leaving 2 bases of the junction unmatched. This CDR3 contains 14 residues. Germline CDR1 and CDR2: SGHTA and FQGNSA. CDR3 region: CASSFSSGAYEQYF. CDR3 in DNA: TGTGCCAGCAGCTTTTCTAGCGGGGCCTACGAGCAGTACTTC.

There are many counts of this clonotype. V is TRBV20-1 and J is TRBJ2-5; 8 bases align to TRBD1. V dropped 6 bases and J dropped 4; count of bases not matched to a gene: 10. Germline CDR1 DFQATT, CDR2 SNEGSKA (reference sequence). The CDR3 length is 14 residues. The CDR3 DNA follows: TGCAGTGCCGCCCGACAGGGGTTAACAGAGACCCAGTACTTC. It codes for CSAARQGLTETQYF.